The 14 T cell receptor beta chains reported below all come from one sample, sequenced in a study of human T cells and chemical hapten exposure (dated by TCRdb to the early 2020s). Library preparation was by RACE. Instrument used: NextSeq 500. TCRdb reworked the public reads: Q25 trimming with fastp, MiXCR clone assembly, productive beta chains retained. A single entry per CDR3 protein holds the most common genes and DNA from its merged rows. Recorded for this sample are 250,000 or so distinct CDR3 sequences; approximately 8.6% of them occurred a single time. In total, the top ten clones hold about 2.5% of the sample. The time point label of this sample denotes: pre-sensitization, week 0. In the paper's terms, the treatment or condition label means: therapeutic diphenylcyclopropenone sensitization with weekly scalp DPC. Sequencing was performed on whole blood, taken in connection with sensitization to the hapten diphenylcyclopropenone (DPC). These receptors all stem from a woman in her thirties or forties with alopecia areata. Some clones in this sample may be carry-over from other donors' samples.

This clonotype was found many times. This sequence joins TRBV6-6 and TRBJ2-3; 11 bases agree with TRBD2. V was clipped by 5 bases and J by 15 bases; unmatched bases: 7. This CDR3 is 12 amino acids long. Germline loops: CDR1 MNHNY, CDR2 SVGAGI (reference sequence). CDR3: CASSPGLADNYF. The CDR3 nucleotides are TGTGCCAGCAGTCCGGGACTAGCGGACAACTATTTT.

This clonotype came up a few times. The rearrangement links TRBV7-2 to TRBJ2-2, with D perhaps matching TRBD1 (6 bases). Trimming left V 6 bases short and J 5 bases short, with 10 bases between. Germline V gene data show CDR1 as SGHTA and CDR2 as FQGNSA. The CDR3 length is 13 residues. Here the CDR3 reads CASRPDRTGELFF. As DNA, the CDR3 is TGTGCCAGCAGACCCGACAGGACCGGGGAGCTGTTTTTT. The whole variable domain, filled in from reference TRBV7-2 and TRBJ2-2, reads GAGVSQSPSNKVTEKGKDVELRCDPISGHTALYWYRQSLGQGLEFLIYFQGNSAPDKSGLPSDRFSAERTGGSVSTLTIQRTQQEDSAVYLCASRPDRTGELFFGEGSRLTVL.

The sample holds a few counts of this clonotype. This chain joins TRBV7-2 and TRBJ2-7; D is tentatively TRBD1 or TRBD2 (5 bases each). V was shortened by 1 base and J by 2 bases, with 9 bases between the two germline ends. The germline CDR1 and CDR2 sequences are SGHTA and FQGNSA. The CDR3 is 14 residues long. The CDR3 loop is CASSLEWGPYEQYF. CDR3 coding DNA: TGTGCCAGCAGCTTAGAGTGGGGACCCTACGAGCAGTACTTC.

The V gene is TRBV29-1, the J gene TRBJ1-1; a weak D match, TRBD1 (5 bases). V lost 4 bases and J 0 bases, leaving 9 bases between the germline ends. The CDR3 is 13 residues long. CDR1 SQVTM and CDR2 ANQGSEA come from the germline V gene. CDR3 bases: TGCAGCGTTGCCGGGACTTTGAACACTGAAGCTTTCTTT. Amino acid sequence: CSVAGTLNTEAFF.

The CDR3 DNA is TGCAGTGCTAGAGATGGTAGGGGATCCTATGCCTCTGGAAACACCATATATTTT. Encoded protein: CSARDGRGSYASGNTIYF. This chain joins TRBV20-1 and TRBJ1-3; tentative D call: TRBD1 (5 bases). The CDR3 is 18 amino acids. CDR1 and CDR2 (germline): DFQATT, SNEGSKA (reference sequence). V shed 0 bases and J shed 0 bases, with 18 bases lying between them.

This clonotype was seen a handful of times. The gene calls are TRBV4-3 and TRBJ1-5, with D uncertain. The CDR3 runs to 13 residues. Germline V CDR1 and CDR2: LGHNA, YSLEER. V was clipped by 3 bases and J by 2 bases, with 5 bases between them. The CDR3 protein is CASSQSGNQPQHF. CDR3 bases: TGCGCCAGCAGCCAGTCCGGCAATCAGCCCCAGCATTTT.

Ten or more counts support this clonotype. The rearrangement uses TRBV15 and TRBJ2-5; D is ambiguous. The germline V and J ends were trimmed by 4 bases and 3 bases, with 6 bases remaining between them. This CDR3 spans 12 amino acids. In germline, CDR1 is LNHNV, CDR2 YYDKDF (reference sequence). The CDR3 is CATSNSEETQYF. The CDR3 DNA sequence: TGTGCCACCAGCAACTCTGAAGAGACCCAGTACTTC.

This chain links TRBV20-1 with TRBJ1-1; D call uncertain. V was trimmed by 0 bases and J by 6 bases, leaving 14 bases between them. This CDR3 is built from 14 residues. CDR1 DFQATT and CDR2 SNEGSKA come from the germline V gene (reference sequence). DNA of the CDR3: TGCAGTGCTAGAGAGCCGGACCGGGAGTCTGAAGCTTTCTTT. Translated, it gives CSAREPDRESEAFF.

This clonotype has just a few counts. The chain employs TRBV7-6 and TRBJ1-1; D gene ambiguous. CDR1 is SGHVS, CDR2 FNYEAQ, per germline. Deletions cut 5 bases from V and 1 base from J, with 11 bases between. CDR3 size: 14 residues. CDR3 sequence (DNA): TGTGCCAGCAGCCCCACGGGAACGAACACTGAAGCTTTCTTT. Translating it yields CASSPTGTNTEAFF.

This clonotype was counted between two and nine times. The CDR3 sequence is CASSYGQAGELFF. Written as DNA, the CDR3 is TGTGCCAGCAGTTACGGGCAGGCCGGGGAGCTGTTTTTT. The chain couples TRBV6-2 or TRBV6-3 to TRBJ2-2; no clear D. CDR3 length: 13 amino acids. The ends were cut back, 2 bases at V and 6 bases at J, with 7 bases in the middle. In germline, CDR1 is MNHEY, CDR2 SVGEGT.

This chain joins TRBV7-2 and TRBJ1-6, with D maybe TRBD1 (5 bases). V lost 1 base, J lost 2 bases, and 6 bases lay in between. Germline values: CDR1 SGHTA, CDR2 FQGNSA. The CDR3 totals 15 residues. The CDR3 coding sequence is TGTGCCAGCAGCTTAGGGGGCCCCTATAATTCACCCCTCCACTTT. It translates to CASSLGGPYNSPLHF.

This clonotype was seen more than once but under ten times. Sequence at one end of the junction differs from germline and may be a read error. The gene calls are TRBV5-1 and TRBJ2-6; D may be TRBD1 (5 bases). Germline V gene sequence: CDR1 SGHRS, CDR2 YFSETQ. The CDR3 is made up of 15 amino acids. CDR3 bases: TGCGCCAGCAGCTTGGGGGGCGCTGGGGCCAACGCCCTGACTTTC. Translation: CASSLGGAGANALTF.

This clonotype was seen a handful of times. CDR3 amino acids: CASSVGHVGGTEAFF. As DNA, the CDR3 is TGTGCCAGCAGCGTTGGACATGTGGGAGGGACTGAAGCTTTCTTT. V gene TRBV9 combines with J gene TRBJ1-1, with D tentatively TRBD1 (5 bases). The V gene lost 2 bases and the J gene lost 5 bases, with 16 bases spanning the gap. Per the germline V gene, CDR1 is SGDLS and CDR2 is YYNGEE. CDR3 length: 15 amino acids.

J is TRBJ2-7 and V is TRBV6-2 or TRBV6-3, with 11 bases that match TRBD2. The CDR3 is made up of 16 amino acids. The V segment lost 6 bases and the J segment 5 bases; nucleotides outside the gene matches: 12. In germline, CDR1 is MNHEY, CDR2 SVGEGT. The CDR3 loop reads CASRLLAGVEGDEQYF. The CDR3 DNA reads as TGTGCCAGCAGATTACTAGCGGGAGTCGAGGGGGACGAGCAGTACTTC.